Listed here is a single T cell receptor (beta chain). This sample was taken from a study of blood T cell repertoires in COVID-19. For the study at large: Samples came from the United States, Italy and Spain, spanning acute and convalescent COVID-19.

Method: immunoSEQ multiplex PCR; TCRdb's copy keeps in-frame clones and lacks some. The sample shows 350,000 to 450,000 clones, about nine tenths of them seen only once. The germline V gene encodes CDR1 WNHNN and CDR2 SYGVQD (reference sequence). This CDR3 is 16 amino acids long. After removal of 4 bases from V and 3 bases from J, the junction contained 9 bases not matched to a gene. This sequence joins TRBV10-1 and TRBJ2-3; 8 nucleotides align to TRBD1. Source material: peripheral blood. The origin of this receptor is a woman aged 40-49 years with COVID-19, enrolled during active disease. CDR3 DNA sequence: TGCGCCAGCAGTGGAACAGGGGGAGGAGGGACAGATACGCAGTATTTT. This translates into CASSGTGGGGTDTQYF.